The TCR beta chain under discussion was sequenced for a study of monozygotic twins with inflammatory bowel disease. Details on this clonotype: Its antigen is not identified.

TCR libraries were prepared from 3,000 to 3,500 ng total RNA each. UMIs with a 6-nucleotide sample barcode were added by template switching. Reanalyzing the 5' RACE reads, TCRdb keeps one entry per CDR3 protein, without DNA. The repertoire shows about 440,000 distinct CDR3 sequences; the top ten hold 2.4%. Overall study results and limits: Repertoire similarity did not differ between concordant and discordant twins, perhaps due to limited power. There was no way to distinguish the different T cell subtypes.

Sample: blood. This sequence was found in a human donor with ulcerative colitis or Crohn's disease, or a healthy co-twin of an affected twin (not recorded which).

The CDR3 sequence: CAWSSTRGYTEAFF. V usage is TRBV30 and J usage is TRBJ1-1. The CDR3 totals 14 residues. Germline V gene data show CDR1 as GTSNPN and CDR2 as SVGIG (reference sequence).